This T cell receptor beta chain was captured by sequencing in a study of blood T cell repertoires in COVID-19 (dated by TCRdb to between 2020 and 2021). Looking at the study overall: Samples covering the acute and convalescent phases of COVID-19 were provided by collaborators in the United States, Italy and Spain. HLA class I and class II types, where available, came from metadata supplied by the sample provider rather than from assay-based typing. The samples were drawn from the first 160 participants of the ongoing ImmuneRACE study and from more than 1,000 subjects provided by 6 global collaborators. Sample metadata almost always included a de-identified subject ID, COVID-19 status, age in years and sex. Subjects who had been exposed to COVID-19, were actively infected with it, or had recovered from it provided the deeply sampled blood TCRbeta repertoires that made up the dataset. The repertoires were released in a freely available public database meant as a resource for research on the immune response to SARS-CoV-2. The material from the prospective study consisted of cDNA or gDNA derived from T cells, B-cell-depleted T cells, or PBMCs. Here is what the overall study found, with its caveats: The quantity of clinical and demographic metadata differed by source and by participant and was supplied without curation.

The immunoSEQ Assay, a bias-controlled multiplex PCR, was used to amplify TCRbeta CDR3 regions from genomic DNA. The paper's processing steps were these. The number of nucleated cells in each sample was estimated by amplification of reference gene primers within the assay. To quantify the absolute abundance of each unique TCRbeta CDR3 rearrangement, sequence reads were collapsed and filtered. For each sample, productive Simpson clonality was calculated as the square root of Simpson's diversity index across productive rearrangements. TCRdb retrieved this table from immuneACCESS and kept in-frame rearrangements only. Not all clones are present; in checked studies, unresolved V genes account for under half, and no reason is known for the remainder. The DNA was the basis for D and trimming; V, J and clone size are from that table. Across this sample there are fewer than 80,000 clones, with roughly 85% seen only once. Around 7.9% of the sample is held by the ten biggest clonotypes.

This clone was seen only once. Its recognized antigen is unknown. The sample holds no much larger clone one base away, and base qualities are not on file. A distance of 15 bases separates the germline ends of V and J, which lose 3 bases and 3 bases respectively. Taken from the germline V gene (reference sequence), the CDR1 and CDR2 loops are SEHNR and FQNEAQ. Counted from cysteine to phenylalanine, this CDR3 has 17 amino acids. The sequence is cut down to CDR3 DNA, 51 bases in frame from base 1. Whole blood was collected in K2EDTA tubes by collaborating institutions according to the institutions' own protocols. Collaborator samples were shipped for TCRbeta analysis as frozen whole blood, isolated PBMCs, or DNA extracted from either sample type.

Here the chain combines TRBV7-9 and TRBJ2-6, with the D gene call left open. The sequence came from a young man with acute or convalescent COVID-19. The sample comprised peripheral blood. The CDR3 reads as follows: CASSLVQALGGANVLTF. The DNA sequence reads TGTGCCAGCAGCTTGGTTCAAGCTCTCGGTGGGGCCAACGTCCTGACTTTC.